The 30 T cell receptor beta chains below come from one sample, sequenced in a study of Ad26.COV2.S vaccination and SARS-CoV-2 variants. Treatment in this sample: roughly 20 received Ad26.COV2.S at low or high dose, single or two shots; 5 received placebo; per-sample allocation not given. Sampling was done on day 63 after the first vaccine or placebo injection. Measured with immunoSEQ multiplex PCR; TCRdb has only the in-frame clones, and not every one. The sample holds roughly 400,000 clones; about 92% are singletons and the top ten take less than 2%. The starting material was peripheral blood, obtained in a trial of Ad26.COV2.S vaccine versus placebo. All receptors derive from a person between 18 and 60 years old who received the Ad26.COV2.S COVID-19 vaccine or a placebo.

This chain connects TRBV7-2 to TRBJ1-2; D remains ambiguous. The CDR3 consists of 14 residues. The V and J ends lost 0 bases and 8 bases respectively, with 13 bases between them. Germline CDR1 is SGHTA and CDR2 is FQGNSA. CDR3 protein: CASSLAVWQRGYTF. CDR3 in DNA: TGTGCCAGCAGCTTAGCTGTGTGGCAGCGCGGCTACACCTTC.

The CDR3 here is CASSATSSYEQYF. The CDR3 DNA sequence: TGTGCCAGTAGTGCGACGAGCTCCTACGAGCAGTACTTC. The chain carries TRBV19 and TRBJ2-7; D uncertain. This CDR3 spans 13 amino acids. Looked up from germline, CDR1 is LNHDA and CDR2 is SQIVND (reference sequence). Between the trimmed V and J ends, which lost 5 bases and 0 bases, there was a span of 8 bases.

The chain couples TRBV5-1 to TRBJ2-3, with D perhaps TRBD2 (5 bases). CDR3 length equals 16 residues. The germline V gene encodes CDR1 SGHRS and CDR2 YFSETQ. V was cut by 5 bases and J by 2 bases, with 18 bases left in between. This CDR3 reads CASRPLVSGTTDTQYF. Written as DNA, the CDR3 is TGCGCCAGCAGACCACTAGTGTCGGGCACCACAGATACGCAGTATTTT.

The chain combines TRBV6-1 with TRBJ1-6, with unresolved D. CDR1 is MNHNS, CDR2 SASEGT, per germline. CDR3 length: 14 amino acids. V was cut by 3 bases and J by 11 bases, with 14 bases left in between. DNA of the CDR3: TGTGCCAGCAGTGAGAGCCAGAATCGAACACCCCTCCACTTT. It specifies CASSESQNRTPLHF.

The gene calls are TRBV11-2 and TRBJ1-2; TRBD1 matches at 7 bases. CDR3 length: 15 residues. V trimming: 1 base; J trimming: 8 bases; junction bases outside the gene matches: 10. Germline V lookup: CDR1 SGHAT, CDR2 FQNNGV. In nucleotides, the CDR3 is TGTGCCAGCAGCTTAGGTTATGGACAGGTGGGAGGCTACACCTTC. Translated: CASSLGYGQVGGYTF. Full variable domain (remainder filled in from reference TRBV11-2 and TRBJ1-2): EAGVAQSPRYKIIEKRQSVAFWCNPISGHATLYWYQQILGQGPKLLIQFQNNGVVDDSQLPKDRFSAERLKGVDSTLKIQPAKLEDSAVYLCASSLGYGQVGGYTFGSGTRLTVV.

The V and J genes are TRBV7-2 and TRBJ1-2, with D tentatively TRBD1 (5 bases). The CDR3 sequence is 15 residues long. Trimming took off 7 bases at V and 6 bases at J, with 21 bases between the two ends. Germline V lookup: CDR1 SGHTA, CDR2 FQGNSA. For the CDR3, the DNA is TGTGCCAGCATAGGGGTGGGCCTCAGAGGGGATGGCTACACCTTC. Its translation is CASIGVGLRGDGYTF.

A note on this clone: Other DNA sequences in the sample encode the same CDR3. CDR3 DNA sequence: TGTGCCAGCAGCTTAGGAAGGGGTTCCTACAATGAGCAGTTCTTC. The encoded protein is CASSLGRGSYNEQFF. The chain links TRBV7-2 to TRBJ2-1; D perhaps matches TRBD1 (5 bases). V dropped 1 base and J dropped 1 base, with 8 bases sitting between them. The CDR3 covers 15 residues. Per germline, CDR1 SGHTA and CDR2 FQGNSA.

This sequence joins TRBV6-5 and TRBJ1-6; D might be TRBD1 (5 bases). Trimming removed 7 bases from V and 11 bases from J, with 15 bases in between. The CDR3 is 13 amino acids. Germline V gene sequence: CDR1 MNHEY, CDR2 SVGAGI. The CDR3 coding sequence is TGTGCCAGCAAAGGGCAGGGTCTTCCACCCCTCCACTTT. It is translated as CASKGQGLPPLHF.

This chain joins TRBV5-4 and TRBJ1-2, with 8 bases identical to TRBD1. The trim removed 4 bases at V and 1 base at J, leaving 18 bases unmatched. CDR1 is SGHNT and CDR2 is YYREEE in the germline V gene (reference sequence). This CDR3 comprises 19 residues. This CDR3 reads CASSDPSRDRSGDNYGYTF. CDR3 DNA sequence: TGTGCCAGCAGCGATCCGTCCCGGGACAGGTCAGGGGATAACTATGGCTACACCTTC.

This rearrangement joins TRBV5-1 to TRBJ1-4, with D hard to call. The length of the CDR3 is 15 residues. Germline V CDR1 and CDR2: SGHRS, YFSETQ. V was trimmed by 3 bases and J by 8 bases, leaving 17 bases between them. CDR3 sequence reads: CASSSESYGVEKLFF. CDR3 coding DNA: TGCGCCAGCAGCTCGGAGTCATACGGGGTGGAAAAACTGTTTTTT.

The CDR3 DNA sequence: TGTGCCAGCAGCTCAACGGACAGAGCCTACGAGCAGTACTTC. As protein: CASSSTDRAYEQYF. The V gene is TRBV11-2, the J gene TRBJ2-7; a possible D gene is TRBD1 (6 bases). The germline V gene encodes CDR1 SGHAT and CDR2 FQNNGV. V gave up 4 bases and J gave up 2 bases, with 12 bases separating them. The CDR3 sequence is 14 residues long.

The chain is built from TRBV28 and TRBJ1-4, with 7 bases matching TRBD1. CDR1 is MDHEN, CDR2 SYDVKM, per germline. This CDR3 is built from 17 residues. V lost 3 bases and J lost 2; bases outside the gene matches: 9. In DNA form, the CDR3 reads TGTGCCAGCAGTTTGCTGACAGGGACTTTCACTAATGAAAAACTGTTTTTT. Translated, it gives CASSLLTGTFTNEKLFF.

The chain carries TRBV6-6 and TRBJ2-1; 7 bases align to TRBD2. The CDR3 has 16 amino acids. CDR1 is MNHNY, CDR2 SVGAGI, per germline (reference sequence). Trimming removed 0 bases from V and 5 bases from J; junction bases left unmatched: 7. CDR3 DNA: TGTGCCAGCAGTTACTCGAAGAGACTAGCTAACAATGAGCAGTTCTTC. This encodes CASSYSKRLANNEQFF.

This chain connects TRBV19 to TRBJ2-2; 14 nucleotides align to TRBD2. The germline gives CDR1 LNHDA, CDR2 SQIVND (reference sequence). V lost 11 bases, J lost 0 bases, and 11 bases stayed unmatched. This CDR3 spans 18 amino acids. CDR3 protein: CAGGGTSGGPTNTGELFF. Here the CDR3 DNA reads TGTGCCGGCGGCGGGACTAGCGGGGGACCAACGAACACCGGGGAGCTGTTTTTT.

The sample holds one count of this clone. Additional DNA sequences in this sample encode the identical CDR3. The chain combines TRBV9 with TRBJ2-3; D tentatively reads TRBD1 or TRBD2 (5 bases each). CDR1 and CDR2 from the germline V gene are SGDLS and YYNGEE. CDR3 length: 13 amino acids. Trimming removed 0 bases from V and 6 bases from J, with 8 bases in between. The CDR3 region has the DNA TGTGCCAGCAGCGTAGTAGGGACCGATACGCAGTATTTT. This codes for CASSVVGTDTQYF.

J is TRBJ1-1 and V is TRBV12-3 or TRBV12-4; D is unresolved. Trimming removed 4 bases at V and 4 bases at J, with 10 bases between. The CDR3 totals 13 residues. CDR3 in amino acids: CASSSYGVTEAFF. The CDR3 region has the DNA TGTGCCAGCAGTTCTTATGGGGTCACTGAAGCTTTCTTT.

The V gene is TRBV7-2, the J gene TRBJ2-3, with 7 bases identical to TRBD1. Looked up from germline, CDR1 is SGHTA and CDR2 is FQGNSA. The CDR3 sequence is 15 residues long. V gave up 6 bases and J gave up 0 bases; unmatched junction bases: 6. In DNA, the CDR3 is TGTGCCAGCAGGTCACAGGGGCTGAGCACAGATACGCAGTATTTT. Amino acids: CASRSQGLSTDTQYF.

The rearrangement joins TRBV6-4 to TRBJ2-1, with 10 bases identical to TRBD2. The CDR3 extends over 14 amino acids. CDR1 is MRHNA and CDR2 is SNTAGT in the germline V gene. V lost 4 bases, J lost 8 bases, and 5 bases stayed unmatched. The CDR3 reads CASSGSGGADEQFF. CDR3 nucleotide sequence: TGTGCCAGCAGTGGGAGCGGGGGGGCAGATGAGCAGTTCTTC.

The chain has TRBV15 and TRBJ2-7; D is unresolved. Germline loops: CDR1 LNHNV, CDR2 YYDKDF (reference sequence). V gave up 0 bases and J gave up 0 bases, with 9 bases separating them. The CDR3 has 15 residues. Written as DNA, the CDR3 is TGTGCCACCAGCAGAGATAACATAGCCTCCTACGAGCAGTACTTC. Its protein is CATSRDNIASYEQYF. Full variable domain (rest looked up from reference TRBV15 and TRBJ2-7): DAMVIQNPRYQVTQFGKPVTLSCSQTLNHNVMYWYQQKSSQAPKLLFHYYDKDFNNEADTPDNFQSRRPNTSFCFLDIRSPGLGDTAMYLCATSRDNIASYEQYFGPGTRLTVT.

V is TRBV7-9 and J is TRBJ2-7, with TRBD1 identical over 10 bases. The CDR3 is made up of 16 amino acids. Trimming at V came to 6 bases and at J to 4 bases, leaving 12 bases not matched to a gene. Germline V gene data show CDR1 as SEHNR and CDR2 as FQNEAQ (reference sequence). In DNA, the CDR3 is TGTGCCAGCAGTTACCCACAGACAGGGGGCTCATACGAGCAGTACTTC. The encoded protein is CASSYPQTGGSYEQYF.

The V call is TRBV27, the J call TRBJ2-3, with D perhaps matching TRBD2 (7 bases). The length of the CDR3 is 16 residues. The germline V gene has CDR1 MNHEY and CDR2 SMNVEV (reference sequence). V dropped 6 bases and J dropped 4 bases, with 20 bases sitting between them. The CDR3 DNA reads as TGTGCCAGCAGGGGGGGGACATTCACAGTCCCAGATACGCAGTATTTT. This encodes CASRGGTFTVPDTQYF.

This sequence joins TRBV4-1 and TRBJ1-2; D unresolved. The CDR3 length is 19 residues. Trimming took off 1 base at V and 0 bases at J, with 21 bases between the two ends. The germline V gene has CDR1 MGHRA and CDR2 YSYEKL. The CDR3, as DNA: TGCGCCAGCAGCCAAGGGACTTACTGGACCTTTACTACTAACTATGGCTACACCTTC. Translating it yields CASSQGTYWTFTTNYGYTF.

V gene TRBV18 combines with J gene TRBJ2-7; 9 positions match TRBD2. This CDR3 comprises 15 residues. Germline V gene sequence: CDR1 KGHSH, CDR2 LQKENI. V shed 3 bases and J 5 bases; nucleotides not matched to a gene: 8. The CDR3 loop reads CASSPLAGGPHEQYF. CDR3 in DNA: TGTGCCAGCTCACCCCTGGCGGGGGGGCCCCACGAGCAGTACTTC.

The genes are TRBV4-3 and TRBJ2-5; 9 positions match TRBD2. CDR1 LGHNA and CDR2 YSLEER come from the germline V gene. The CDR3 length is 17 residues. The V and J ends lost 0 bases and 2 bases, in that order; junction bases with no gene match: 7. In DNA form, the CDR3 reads TGCGCCAGCAGCCAAGATTCGACTAGCGGCTATCAAGAGACCCAGTACTTC. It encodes CASSQDSTSGYQETQYF.

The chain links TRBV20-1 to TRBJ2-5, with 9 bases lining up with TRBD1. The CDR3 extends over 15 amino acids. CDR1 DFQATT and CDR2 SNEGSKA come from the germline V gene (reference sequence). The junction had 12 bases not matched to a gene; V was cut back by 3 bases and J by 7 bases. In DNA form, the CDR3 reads TGCAGTGCTAGTGGAGGGGACAGGGCCGCCGGGACCCAGTACTTC. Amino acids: CSASGGDRAAGTQYF.

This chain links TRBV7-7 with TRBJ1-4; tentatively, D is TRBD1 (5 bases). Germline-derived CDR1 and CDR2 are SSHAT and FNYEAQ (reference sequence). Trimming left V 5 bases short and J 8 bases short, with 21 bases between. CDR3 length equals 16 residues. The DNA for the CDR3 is TGTGCCAGCAGCCCCCGAGTGCGCAGGGTAGGAGAAAAACTGTTTTTT. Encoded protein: CASSPRVRRVGEKLFF.

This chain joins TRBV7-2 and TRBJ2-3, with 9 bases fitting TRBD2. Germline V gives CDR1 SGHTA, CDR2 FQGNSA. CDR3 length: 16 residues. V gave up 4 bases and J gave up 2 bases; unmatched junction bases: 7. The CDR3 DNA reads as TGTGCCAGCAGCTCGGAACCGGGACTAGCCACAGATACGCAGTATTTT. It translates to CASSSEPGLATDTQYF.

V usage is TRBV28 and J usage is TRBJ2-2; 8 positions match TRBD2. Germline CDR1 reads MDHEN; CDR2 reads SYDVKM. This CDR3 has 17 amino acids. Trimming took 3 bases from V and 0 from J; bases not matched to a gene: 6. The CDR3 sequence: CASSFSLGLANTGELFF. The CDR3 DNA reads TGTGCCAGCAGTTTTTCTTTGGGACTAGCGAACACCGGGGAGCTGTTTTTT.

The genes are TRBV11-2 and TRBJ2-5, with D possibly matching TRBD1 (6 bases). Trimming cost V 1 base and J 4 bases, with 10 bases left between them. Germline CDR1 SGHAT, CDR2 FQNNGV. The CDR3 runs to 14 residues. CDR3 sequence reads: CASSLVSRGETQYF. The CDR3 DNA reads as TGTGCCAGCAGCTTAGTGTCCAGGGGAGAGACCCAGTACTTC.

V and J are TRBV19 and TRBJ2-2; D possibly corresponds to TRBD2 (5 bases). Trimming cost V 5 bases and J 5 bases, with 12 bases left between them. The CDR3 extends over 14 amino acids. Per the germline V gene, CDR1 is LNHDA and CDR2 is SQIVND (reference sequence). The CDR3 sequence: CASSDPGWTGELFF. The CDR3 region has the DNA TGTGCCAGTAGTGATCCGGGGTGGACCGGGGAGCTGTTTTTT.